The rows below give T cell receptor beta chains drawn from one sample of a study of shared clonotypes between healthy human individuals. The data were produced by immunoSEQ multiplex PCR, yet TCRdb's version contains in-frame clones alone and is incomplete. The profile shows about 680,000 clones, around 92% of them singletons. Input material: naive CD8+ T cells sorted from blood. Receptors were obtained from a man aged 30 to 45 in good health. Each CDR3 is given with its conserved first and last residue. The order of the fields is clone size, CDR3 length, D gene, V gene, J gene, CDR3 protein, CDR3 DNA. D genes are given only for firm matches. Clone size is stated in some rows and not others, as once, few, many or a class when expanded.

-	16	TRBD1	TRBV28	TRBJ2-5	CASSLRPGQGAETQYF	TGTGCCAGCAGTCTACGCCCGGGACAGGGGGCGGAGACCCAGTACTTC
-	14	-	TRBV27	TRBJ1-5	CASSFQGPNQPQHF	TGTGCCAGCAGTTTCCAGGGACCAAATCAGCCCCAGCATTTT
-	17	TRBD1	TRBV6-4	TRBJ2-1	CASSDSVATGVYNEQFF	TGTGCCAGCAGTGACTCCGTAGCGACAGGGGTTTACAATGAGCAGTTCTTC
-	16	TRBD2	TRBV2	TRBJ2-1	CASSEVLAGGNNEQFF	TGTGCCAGCAGTGAAGTTCTAGCGGGAGGAAACAATGAGCAGTTCTTC
-	12	-	TRBV29-1	TRBJ1-1	CSTTDSHTEAFF	TGCAGCACGACCGATTCCCACACTGAAGCTTTCTTT
-	12	-	TRBV7-2	TRBJ2-7	CASSLVAWETYF	TGTGCCAGCAGCTTAGTAGCGTGGGAGACGTACTTC
once	17	-	TRBV5-1	TRBJ1-1	CASSPRTVRPLRGEAFF	TGCGCCAGCAGCCCGAGGACAGTACGTCCCCTAAGAGGTGAAGCTTTCTTT
-	19	TRBD2	TRBV15	TRBJ2-2	CATSRGATSGRAHTGELFF	TGTGCCACCAGCAGAGGCGCCACTAGCGGGAGGGCCCACACCGGGGAGCTGTTTTTT
-	14	TRBD1	TRBV7-9	TRBJ1-2	CASSLGQGNYGYTF	TGTGCCAGCAGCTTAGGACAGGGAAACTATGGCTACACCTTC
-	13	-	TRBV19	TRBJ1-5	CASSTDRYQPQHF	TGTGCCAGTAGTACAGACAGATATCAGCCCCAGCATTTT
-	15	TRBD1	TRBV9	TRBJ2-3	CASSVRTGSTDTQYF	TGTGCCAGCAGCGTTAGGACAGGGAGCACAGATACGCAGTATTTT
-	17	-	TRBV11-2	TRBJ2-3	CASSPSARGLGTDTQYF	TGTGCCAGCAGCCCATCCGCTCGGGGTTTGGGCACAGATACGCAGTATTTT
once	14	-	TRBV10-3	TRBJ1-1	CATNPTGLNTEAFF	TGTGCCACGAACCCCACAGGGTTGAACACTGAAGCTTTCTTT
-	13	TRBD2	TRBV29-1	TRBJ2-7	CSVVKREGYEQYF	TGCAGCGTTGTAAAGCGGGAGGGCTACGAGCAGTACTTC
-	15	-	TRBV5-1	TRBJ1-5	CASSTDKSFNQPQHF	TGCGCCAGCAGCACGGATAAGAGCTTCAATCAGCCCCAGCATTTT
-	15	-	TRBV29-1	TRBJ2-7	CSALDAAGASYEQYF	TGCAGCGCCCTCGACGCAGCGGGCGCTTCCTACGAGCAGTACTTC
-	17	TRBD1	TRBV7-9	TRBJ2-7	CASSSRDRGDWRYEQYF	TGTGCCAGCAGCTCCCGGGACAGGGGAGATTGGCGATACGAGCAGTACTTC
-	12	-	TRBV27	TRBJ2-1	CASSPANNEQFF	TGTGCCAGCAGCCCAGCGAACAATGAGCAGTTCTTC
few	13	TRBD2	TRBV28	TRBJ2-1	CASSLGLGYEQFF	TGTGCCAGCAGTTTGGGACTAGGCTATGAGCAGTTCTTC
-	13	-	TRBV6-1	TRBJ2-7	CASRLGATYEQYF	TGTGCCAGCAGACTCGGGGCCACATACGAGCAGTACTTC
-	16	-	TRBV28	TRBJ2-1	CASSPLISGLYNEQFF	TGTGCCAGCAGCCCTCTCATTAGCGGCCTTTACAATGAGCAGTTCTTC
-	12	-	TRBV4-3	TRBJ1-1	CASSHEGTEAFF	TGCGCCAGCAGCCATGAGGGGACTGAAGCTTTCTTT
-	15	-	TRBV19	TRBJ2-7	CASSIRQADYYEQYF	TGTGCCAGTAGTATTAGGCAGGCCGATTACTACGAGCAGTACTTC
-	16	TRBD2	TRBV19	TRBJ2-7	CASSMLGTSGSYEQYF	TGTGCCAGTAGTATGCTTGGGACTAGCGGGAGCTACGAGCAGTACTTC